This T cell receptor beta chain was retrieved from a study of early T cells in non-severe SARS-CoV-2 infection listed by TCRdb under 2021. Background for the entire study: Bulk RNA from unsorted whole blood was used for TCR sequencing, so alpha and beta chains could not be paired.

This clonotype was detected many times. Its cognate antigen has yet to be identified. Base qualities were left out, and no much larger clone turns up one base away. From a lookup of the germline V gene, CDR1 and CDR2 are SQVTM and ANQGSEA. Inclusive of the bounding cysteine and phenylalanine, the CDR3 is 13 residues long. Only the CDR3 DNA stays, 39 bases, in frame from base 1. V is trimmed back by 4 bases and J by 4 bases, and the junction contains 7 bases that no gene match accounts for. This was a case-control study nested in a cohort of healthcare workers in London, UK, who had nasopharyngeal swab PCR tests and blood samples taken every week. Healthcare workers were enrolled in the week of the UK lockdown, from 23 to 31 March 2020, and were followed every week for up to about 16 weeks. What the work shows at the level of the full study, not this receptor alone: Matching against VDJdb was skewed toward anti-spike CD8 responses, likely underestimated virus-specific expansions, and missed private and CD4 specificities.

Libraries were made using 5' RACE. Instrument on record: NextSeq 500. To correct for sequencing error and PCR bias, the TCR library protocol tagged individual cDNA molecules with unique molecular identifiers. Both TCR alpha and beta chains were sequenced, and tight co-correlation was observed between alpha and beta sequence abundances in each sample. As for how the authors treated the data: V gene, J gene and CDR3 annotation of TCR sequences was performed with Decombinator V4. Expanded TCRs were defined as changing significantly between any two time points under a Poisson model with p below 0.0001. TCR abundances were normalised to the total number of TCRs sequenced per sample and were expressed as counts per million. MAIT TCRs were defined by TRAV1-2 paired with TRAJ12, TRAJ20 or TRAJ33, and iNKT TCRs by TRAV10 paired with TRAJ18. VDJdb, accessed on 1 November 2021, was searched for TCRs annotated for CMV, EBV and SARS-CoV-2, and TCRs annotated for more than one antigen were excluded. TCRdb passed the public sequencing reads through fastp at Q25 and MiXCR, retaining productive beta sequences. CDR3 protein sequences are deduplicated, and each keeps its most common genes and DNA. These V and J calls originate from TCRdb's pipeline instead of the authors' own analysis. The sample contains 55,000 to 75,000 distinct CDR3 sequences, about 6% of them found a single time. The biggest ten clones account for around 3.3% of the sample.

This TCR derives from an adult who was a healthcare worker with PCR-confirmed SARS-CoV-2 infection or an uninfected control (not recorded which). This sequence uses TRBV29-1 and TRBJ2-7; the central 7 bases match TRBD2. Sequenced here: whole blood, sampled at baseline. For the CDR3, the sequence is CSVGGGEIYEQYF. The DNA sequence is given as TGCAGCGTTGGCGGGGGTGAAATATACGAGCAGTACTTC.